These 30 T cell receptor beta chains were sequenced from one sample in a study of T cell responses to AZD1222 COVID-19 vaccine. Some clones are missing from TCRdb's copy, which holds only in-frame ones; the method was immunoSEQ multiplex PCR. The table has 110,000 to 150,000 clones, around nine tenths seen once. Sequences were derived from peripheral blood, sampled on day 0 of AZD1222 vaccination. These receptors all come from an adult in good health.

This CDR3 reads CASSTSGGLGETQYF. CDR3 DNA sequence: TGCGCCAGCAGCACTAGCGGGGGCCTAGGAGAGACCCAGTACTTC. The V and J genes are TRBV5-1 and TRBJ2-5, with TRBD2 matching 11 bases. CDR3 length: 15 amino acids. Losses at the gene ends were 4 bases for V and 4 bases for J; bases not matched to a gene: 6. Germline lookup yields CDR1 SGHRS and CDR2 YFSETQ.

This sequence joins TRBV18 and TRBJ1-1; perhaps TRBD1 as D (5 bases). Germline CDR1 is KGHSH and CDR2 is LQKENI. The CDR3 loop spans 14 amino acids. Trimming took 1 base from V and 4 from J, leaving 10 bases between them. The CDR3 loop reads CASSPQRGLTEAFF. DNA of the CDR3: TGTGCCAGCTCACCACAGCGGGGCCTCACTGAAGCTTTCTTT.

The rearrangement uses TRBV27 and TRBJ1-5, with a possible D match to TRBD1 (5 bases). The germline CDR1 and CDR2 sequences are MNHEY and SMNVEV (reference sequence). V was pared by 3 bases and J by 0 bases, with 18 bases between. The CDR3 extends over 18 amino acids. The CDR3 sequence is CASSLRRDARDSNQPQHF. The CDR3 nucleotides read TGTGCCAGCAGTTTGCGCCGGGACGCACGAGATAGCAATCAGCCCCAGCATTTT.

The chain carries TRBV7-2 and TRBJ2-2; 13 bases align to TRBD2. Germline assignment: CDR1 SGHTA and CDR2 FQGNSA. The CDR3 consists of 19 residues. The V gene end was trimmed by 5 bases and the J gene end by 0 bases; junction bases not matched to a gene: 9. The CDR3 DNA is TGTGCCAGCAGCGCCCGGGGACTAGCGGGGATAACGAACACCGGGGAGCTGTTTTTT. Its protein product is CASSARGLAGITNTGELFF.

V usage is TRBV19 and J usage is TRBJ2-3; the match to TRBD1 covers 7 bases. V trimming: 4 bases; J trimming: 9 bases; junction bases outside the gene matches: 7. CDR1 is LNHDA and CDR2 is SQIVND in the germline V gene (reference sequence). The CDR3 sequence is 13 residues long. The CDR3 sequence is CASSTRDSRTQYF. The CDR3, as DNA: TGTGCCAGTAGTACGAGGGACAGCCGCACGCAGTATTTT.

V usage is TRBV6-5 and J usage is TRBJ1-2; D remains ambiguous. V lost 6 bases and J lost 4, with 9 bases in between. The germline V gene has CDR1 MNHEY and CDR2 SVGAGI. This CDR3 comprises 12 residues. The CDR3 bases are TGTGCCAGCAGATCCAACTTCTATGGCTACACCTTC. It encodes CASRSNFYGYTF.

The chain carries TRBV7-2 and TRBJ2-5; 10 nucleotides match TRBD2. Unmatched junction bases numbered 3, after V lost 0 bases and J lost 5 bases. The germline V gene encodes CDR1 SGHTA and CDR2 FQGNSA. The CDR3 sequence is 15 residues long. The CDR3 DNA reads TGTGCCAGCAGCTTAGCGTTAGCGGGAGGTGAGACCCAGTACTTC. Protein sequence: CASSLALAGGETQYF.

The rearrangement links TRBV9 to TRBJ2-1; 9 bases line up with TRBD2. This CDR3 region has 18 residues. Germline V gives CDR1 SGDLS, CDR2 YYNGEE. The trim removed 0 bases at V and 6 bases at J, leaving 13 bases unmatched. The CDR3 nucleotides read TGTGCCAGCAGCGTAGATAACTGGTTGGCGGGAGGGGGCAATGAGCAGTTCTTC. Residues: CASSVDNWLAGGGNEQFF.

The CDR3 reads CASSLVWQYSGNTIYF. CDR3 nucleotides: TGTGCCAGCAGCTTAGTTTGGCAGTACTCTGGAAACACCATATATTTT. V is TRBV7-2 and J is TRBJ1-3; D unclear. Trimming removed 1 base from V and 0 bases from J, with 10 bases in between. The CDR3 loop spans 16 amino acids. Germline V gene sequence: CDR1 SGHTA, CDR2 FQGNSA.

The rearrangement joins TRBV11-2 to TRBJ2-6, with D possibly being TRBD1 (5 bases). The V gene lost 7 bases and the J gene lost 0 bases, with 10 bases spanning the gap. There are 15 residues in the CDR3. Germline values: CDR1 SGHAT, CDR2 FQNNGV. As DNA, the CDR3 is TGTGCCAGCATTCTACAGGACTCTGGGGCCAACGTCCTGACTTTC. This gives the protein CASILQDSGANVLTF.

The V and J genes are TRBV3-1 (or the pseudogene TRBV3-2) and TRBJ1-4; 7 nucleotides agree with TRBD1. This CDR3 has 19 residues. Germline-derived CDR1 and CDR2 are LGHDT and YNNKEL (reference sequence). Trimming removed 1 base from V and 8 bases from J; junction bases left unmatched: 19. CDR3 in amino acids: CASSQVNFVLEGAWEKLFF. CDR3 nucleotides: TGTGCCAGCAGCCAAGTGAATTTTGTGTTGGAGGGGGCGTGGGAAAAACTGTTTTTT.

The chain combines TRBV6-1 with TRBJ2-7; the D gene could be TRBD1 or TRBD2 (5 bases each). Trimming removed 1 base from V and 3 bases from J, with 13 bases in between. There are 15 residues in the CDR3. In germline, CDR1 is MNHNS, CDR2 SASEGT. This CDR3 is CASSEEGREIYEQYF. In DNA form, the CDR3 reads TGTGCCAGCAGTGAAGAGGGCAGGGAGATCTACGAGCAGTACTTC.

On this clone itself: This specimen includes other DNA sequences encoding the same CDR3. This chain joins TRBV7-9 and TRBJ1-3, with 9 nucleotides matching TRBD1. This CDR3 comprises 13 residues. The germline CDR1 and CDR2 sequences are SEHNR and FQNEAQ (reference sequence). Trimming cost V 3 bases and J 7 bases; bases outside gene matches: 1. In nucleotides, the CDR3 is TGTGCCAGCAGCTTCGGGACAGGGAACACCATATATTTT. It yields the protein CASSFGTGNTIYF.

The chain links TRBV27 to TRBJ1-2, with TRBD1 identical over 8 bases. Germline values: CDR1 MNHEY, CDR2 SMNVEV (reference sequence). The V segment lost 1 base and the J segment 9 bases; nucleotides outside the gene matches: 13. The CDR3 runs 16 residues. CDR3 coding DNA: TGTGCCAGCAGTTTATTCGGCGCTGGGACAGGAGGGAGCTACACCTTC. As protein: CASSLFGAGTGGSYTF.

V is TRBV6-5 and J is TRBJ2-5; 9 nucleotides line up with TRBD2. CDR1 MNHEY and CDR2 SVGAGI come from the germline V gene. V lost 8 bases, J lost 4 bases, and 11 bases stayed unmatched. The CDR3 contains 15 residues. CDR3 amino acids: CASGLRGGARETQYF. CDR3 bases: TGTGCCAGCGGATTGCGCGGGGGGGCAAGAGAGACCCAGTACTTC.

This clone was observed a handful of times. The V gene is TRBV7-2, the J gene TRBJ1-6; perhaps TRBD1 as D (6 bases). The germline gives CDR1 SGHTA, CDR2 FQGNSA. CDR3 size: 14 residues. Trimming cost V 6 bases and J 9 bases, with 15 bases left between them. CDR3 sequence: CASRPTGSISPLHF. The CDR3 DNA sequence: TGTGCCAGCAGGCCAACAGGGTCTATTTCACCCCTCCACTTT.

The chain is built from TRBV20-1 and TRBJ2-3; D unresolved. The V end was cut by 1 base, the J end by 7 bases, with 3 bases between. CDR3 length equals 10 residues. In germline, CDR1 is DFQATT, CDR2 SNEGSKA (reference sequence). In nucleotides, the CDR3 is TGCAGTGCTAGAGCCTATACGCAGTATTTT. It encodes CSARAYTQYF.

The chain employs TRBV11-3 and TRBJ2-7; D is possibly TRBD1 (5 bases). V was pared by 0 bases and J by 3 bases, with 12 bases between. This CDR3 contains 15 residues. Germline CDR1 SGHNT, CDR2 YENEEA. The CDR3 region has the DNA TGTGCCAGCAGCTTAGATCCAGGGTCCCTCTACGAGCAGTACTTC. Translated, it gives CASSLDPGSLYEQYF.

The V gene is TRBV30, the J gene TRBJ1-1, with 10 nucleotides matching TRBD1. Trimming removed 4 bases from V and 12 bases from J; junction bases left unmatched: 8. The CDR3 loop spans 12 amino acids. In germline, CDR1 is GTSNPN, CDR2 SVGIG (reference sequence). CDR3 nucleotides: TGTGCCTGGACCCGGGACAGGGGAATTTCTTTCTTT. This encodes CAWTRDRGISFF.

This clone was seen a handful of times. This chain links TRBV6-5 with TRBJ1-1; D is ambiguous. The V gene lost 0 bases and the J gene lost 6 bases, with 8 bases spanning the gap. Per the germline V gene, CDR1 is MNHEY and CDR2 is SVGAGI. This CDR3 is 13 amino acids long. The CDR3 spells CASSYSSGAEAFF. The CDR3 bases are TGTGCCAGCAGTTACTCGTCCGGGGCTGAAGCTTTCTTT.

CDR3 sequence: CASSQVGGRGSTDTQYF. The DNA of the CDR3 is TGCGCCAGCAGCCAAGTTGGAGGGCGGGGCAGCACAGATACGCAGTATTTT. This chain links TRBV4-1 with TRBJ2-3; perhaps TRBD2 as D (6 bases). CDR1 and CDR2 (germline): MGHRA, YSYEKL. The CDR3 loop spans 17 amino acids. V lost 1 base and J lost 0, with 14 bases in between.

The rearrangement uses TRBV12-3 or TRBV12-4 and TRBJ1-2; 11 bases align to TRBD1. CDR3 length equals 13 residues. Trimming cost V 4 bases and J 6 bases; bases outside gene matches: 1. CDR3 loop: CASSWTGGHGYTF. The CDR3 bases are TGTGCCAGCAGTTGGACAGGGGGCCATGGCTACACCTTC.

This chain uses TRBV19 with TRBJ2-3; 10 positions agree with TRBD2. V lost 3 bases to trimming and J lost 6 bases; unmatched junction nucleotides: 15. Germline-derived CDR1 and CDR2 are LNHDA and SQIVND (reference sequence). The CDR3 covers 18 residues. The CDR3 loop reads CASSIQTSGAYPGDTQYF. CDR3 coding DNA: TGTGCCAGTAGTATTCAAACTAGCGGGGCTTACCCCGGGGATACGCAGTATTTT.

The chain recombines TRBV18 with TRBJ1-2; D is unresolved. Germline values: CDR1 KGHSH, CDR2 LQKENI. Trimming shortened V by 2 bases and J by 5 bases, and 15 bases separated the two germline ends. CDR3 length: 15 residues. The CDR3 nucleotides are TGTGCCAGCTCACCAGAAGGGCCGTCTCTGTATGGCTACACCTTC. Translating gives CASSPEGPSLYGYTF.

This clone was observed a single time. The genes are TRBV5-1 and TRBJ2-1, with D tentatively TRBD1 or TRBD2 (5 bases each). The germline V gene encodes CDR1 SGHRS and CDR2 YFSETQ. The CDR3 has 15 residues. V dropped 6 bases and J dropped 3 bases, with 16 bases sitting between them. CDR3 protein: CASTPPGDRYNEQFF. The CDR3 DNA reads TGCGCCAGCACCCCCCCCGGGGACCGCTACAATGAGCAGTTCTTC.

The chain links TRBV11-2 to TRBJ2-1, with 11 positions matching TRBD2. J gave up 9 bases and V 4 bases, and 5 bases lay outside the gene matches. The length of the CDR3 is 14 residues. CDR1 is SGHAT, CDR2 FQNNGV, per germline. Here the CDR3 reads CASSSVAGGREQFF. As DNA, the CDR3 is TGTGCCAGCAGCTCCGTAGCGGGGGGGCGTGAGCAGTTCTTC. The whole variable domain, filled in from reference TRBV11-2 and TRBJ2-1, reads EAGVAQSPRYKIIEKRQSVAFWCNPISGHATLYWYQQILGQGPKLLIQFQNNGVVDDSQLPKDRFSAERLKGVDSTLKIQPAKLEDSAVYLCASSSVAGGREQFFGPGTRLTVL.

V usage is TRBV19 and J usage is TRBJ2-5; 11 bases fit TRBD2. CDR1 and CDR2 (germline): LNHDA, SQIVND (reference sequence). V lost 10 bases and J lost 5; bases outside the gene matches: 12. The CDR3 loop spans 15 amino acids. CDR3 coding DNA: TGTGCCACTGCCGATAGCGGGAGGGGTTCGGAGACCCAGTACTTC. Amino acids: CATADSGRGSETQYF.

The gene calls are TRBV4-2 and TRBJ2-3; D unresolved. Germline values: CDR1 LGHNA, CDR2 YNFKEQ. Trimming stripped 1 base from V and 3 bases from J, with 8 bases between. The CDR3 totals 14 residues. The CDR3 loop is CASSQGVGTDTQYF. DNA of the CDR3: TGTGCCAGCAGCCAAGGGGTGGGGACAGATACGCAGTATTTT.

There are a few counts of this clone. V is TRBV21-1 and J is TRBJ1-2; TRBD1 is the table's D call and was not checked against the DNA. TRBV21-1 is shown as a pseudogene. The CDR3 is 19 residues long. The chain's CDR3 is CASSKTLPYRGQPNYGYTF. In nucleotides, the CDR3 is TGTGCCAGCAGCAAAACGCTCCCATACCGAGGACAGCCTAACTATGGCTACACCTTC.

A few counts support this clone. V and J are TRBV3-1 (or the pseudogene TRBV3-2) and TRBJ1-5; maybe TRBD1 (6 bases). This CDR3 is built from 14 residues. Germline V gene sequence: CDR1 LGHDT, CDR2 YNNKEL (reference sequence). V was trimmed by 1 base and J by 7 bases, leaving 11 bases between them. CDR3 amino acids: CASSQGEGVQPQHF. CDR3 in DNA: TGTGCCAGCAGCCAAGGTGAGGGGGTACAGCCCCAGCATTTT.